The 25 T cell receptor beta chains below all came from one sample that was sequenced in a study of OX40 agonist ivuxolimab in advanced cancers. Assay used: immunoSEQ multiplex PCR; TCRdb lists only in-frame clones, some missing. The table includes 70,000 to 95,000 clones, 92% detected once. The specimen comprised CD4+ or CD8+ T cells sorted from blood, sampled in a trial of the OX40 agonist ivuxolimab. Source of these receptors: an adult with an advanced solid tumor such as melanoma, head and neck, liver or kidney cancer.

The CDR3 nucleotides are TGTGCCAGCAGCGACCAAACAGGGGGGAATTCACCCCTCCACTTT. Translation gives CASSDQTGGNSPLHF. The V and J genes are TRBV5-4 and TRBJ1-6; 8 positions match TRBD1. The CDR3 has 15 residues. V was clipped by 4 bases and J by 7 bases; unmatched bases: 7. Per the germline V gene, CDR1 is SGHNT and CDR2 is YYREEE (reference sequence).

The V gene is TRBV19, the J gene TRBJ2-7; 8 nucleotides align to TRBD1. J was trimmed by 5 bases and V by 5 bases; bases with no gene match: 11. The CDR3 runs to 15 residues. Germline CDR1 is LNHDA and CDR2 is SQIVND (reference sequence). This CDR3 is CASSVQGAQRDEQYF. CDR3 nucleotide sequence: TGTGCCAGTAGTGTTCAGGGGGCGCAACGGGACGAGCAGTACTTC.

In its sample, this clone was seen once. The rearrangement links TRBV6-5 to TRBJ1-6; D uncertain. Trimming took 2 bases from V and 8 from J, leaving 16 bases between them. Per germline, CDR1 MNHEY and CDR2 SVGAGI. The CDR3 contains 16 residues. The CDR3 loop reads CASSYVPWAADSPLHF. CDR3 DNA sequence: TGTGCCAGCAGTTACGTTCCTTGGGCAGCCGATTCACCCCTCCACTTT.

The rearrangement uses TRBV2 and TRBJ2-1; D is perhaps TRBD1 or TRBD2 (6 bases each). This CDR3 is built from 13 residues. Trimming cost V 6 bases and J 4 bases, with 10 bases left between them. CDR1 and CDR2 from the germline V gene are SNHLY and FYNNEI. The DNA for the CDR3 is TGTGCCAGCAGACTAGGGGGGTACAATGAGCAGTTCTTC. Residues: CASRLGGYNEQFF.

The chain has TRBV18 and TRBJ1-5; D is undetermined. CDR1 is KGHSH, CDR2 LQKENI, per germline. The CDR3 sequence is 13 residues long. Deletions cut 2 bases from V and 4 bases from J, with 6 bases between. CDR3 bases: TGTGCCAGCTCACCAGACCAGAATCAGCCCCAGCATTTT. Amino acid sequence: CASSPDQNQPQHF.

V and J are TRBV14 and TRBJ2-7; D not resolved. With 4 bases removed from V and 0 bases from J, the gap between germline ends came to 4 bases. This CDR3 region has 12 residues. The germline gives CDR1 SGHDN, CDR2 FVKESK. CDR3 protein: CASSLSSYEQYF. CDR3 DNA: TGTGCCAGCAGCCTCAGCTCCTACGAGCAGTACTTC. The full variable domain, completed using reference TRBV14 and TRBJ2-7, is EAGVTQFPSHSVIEKGQTVTLRCDPISGHDNLYWYRRVMGKEIKFLLHFVKESKQDESGMPNNRFLAERTGGTYSTLKVQPAELEDSGVYFCASSLSSYEQYFGPGTRLTVT.

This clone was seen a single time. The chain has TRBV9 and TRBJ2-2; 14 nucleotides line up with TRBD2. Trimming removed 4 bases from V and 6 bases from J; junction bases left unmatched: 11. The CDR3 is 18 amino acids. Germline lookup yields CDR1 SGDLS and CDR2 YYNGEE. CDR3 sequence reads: CASSPSEGLAGAAGELFF. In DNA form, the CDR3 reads TGTGCCAGCAGCCCAAGCGAGGGACTAGCGGGAGCCGCCGGGGAGCTGTTTTTT. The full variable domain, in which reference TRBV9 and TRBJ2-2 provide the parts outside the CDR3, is DSGVTQTPKHLITATGQRVTLRCSPRSGDLSVYWYQQSLDQGLQFLIQYYNGEERAKGNILERFSAQQFPDLHSELNLSSLELGDSALYFCASSPSEGLAGAAGELFFGEGSRLTVL.

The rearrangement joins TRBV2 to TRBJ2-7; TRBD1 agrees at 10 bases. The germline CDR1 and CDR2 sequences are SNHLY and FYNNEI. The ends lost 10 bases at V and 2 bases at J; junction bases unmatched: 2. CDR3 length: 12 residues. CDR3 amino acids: CATGQGAYEQYF. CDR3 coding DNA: TGTGCCACCGGACAGGGGGCCTACGAGCAGTACTTC.

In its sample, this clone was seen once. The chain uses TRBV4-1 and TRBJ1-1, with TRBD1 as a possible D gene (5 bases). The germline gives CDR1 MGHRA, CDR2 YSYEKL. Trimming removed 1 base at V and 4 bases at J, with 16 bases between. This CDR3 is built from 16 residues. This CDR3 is CASSQGPGGEGTEAFF. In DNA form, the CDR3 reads TGCGCCAGCAGCCAAGGCCCTGGGGGGGAGGGCACTGAAGCTTTCTTT.

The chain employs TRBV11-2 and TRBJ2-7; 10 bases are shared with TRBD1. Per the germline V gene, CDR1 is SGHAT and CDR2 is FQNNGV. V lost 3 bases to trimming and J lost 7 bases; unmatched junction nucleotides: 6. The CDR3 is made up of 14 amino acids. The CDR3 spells CASSFGTGVGEQYF. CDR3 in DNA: TGTGCCAGCAGCTTCGGGACAGGGGTTGGGGAGCAGTACTTC.

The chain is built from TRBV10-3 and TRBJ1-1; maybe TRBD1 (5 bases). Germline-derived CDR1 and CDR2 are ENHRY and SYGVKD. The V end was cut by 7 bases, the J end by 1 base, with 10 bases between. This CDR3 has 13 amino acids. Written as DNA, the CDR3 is TGTGCCATCACCAGGGAGGGGAACACTGAAGCTTTCTTT. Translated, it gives CAITREGNTEAFF.

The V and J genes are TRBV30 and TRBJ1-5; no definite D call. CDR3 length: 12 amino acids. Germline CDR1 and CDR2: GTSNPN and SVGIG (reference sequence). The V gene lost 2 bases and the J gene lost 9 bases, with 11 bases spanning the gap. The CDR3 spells CAWSSGLGPQHF. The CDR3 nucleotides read TGTGCCTGGAGTTCTGGGCTCGGGCCCCAGCATTTT.

The CDR3 reads CASSEFLGGGELFF. The CDR3 DNA sequence: TGTGCCAGCAGTGAATTTCTGGGGGGCGGGGAGCTGTTTTTT. The chain joins TRBV25-1 to TRBJ2-2; tentative D call: TRBD2 (6 bases). V was pared by 1 base and J by 7 bases, with 10 bases between. The length of the CDR3 is 14 residues. CDR1 and CDR2 (germline): MGHDK, SYGVNS.

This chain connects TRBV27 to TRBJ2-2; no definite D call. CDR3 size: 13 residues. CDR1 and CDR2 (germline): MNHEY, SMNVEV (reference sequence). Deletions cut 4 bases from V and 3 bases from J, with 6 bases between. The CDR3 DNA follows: TGTGCCAGCAGTTCGGCCGACACCGGGGAGCTGTTTTTT. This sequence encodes CASSSADTGELFF.

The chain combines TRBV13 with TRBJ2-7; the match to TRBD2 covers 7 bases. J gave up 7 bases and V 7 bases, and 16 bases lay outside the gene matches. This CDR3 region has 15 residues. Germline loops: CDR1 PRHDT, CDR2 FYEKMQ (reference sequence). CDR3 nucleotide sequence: TGTGCCAGCACCGTTGGAGCGGGAACCTTTCGAGAGCAGTACTTC. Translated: CASTVGAGTFREQYF.

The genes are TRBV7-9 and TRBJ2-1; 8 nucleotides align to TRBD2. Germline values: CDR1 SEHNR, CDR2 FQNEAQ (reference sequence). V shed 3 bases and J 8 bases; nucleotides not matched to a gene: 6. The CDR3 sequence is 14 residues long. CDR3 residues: CASSFDRREDEQFF. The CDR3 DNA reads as TGTGCCAGCAGCTTTGACAGGCGGGAGGATGAGCAGTTCTTC.

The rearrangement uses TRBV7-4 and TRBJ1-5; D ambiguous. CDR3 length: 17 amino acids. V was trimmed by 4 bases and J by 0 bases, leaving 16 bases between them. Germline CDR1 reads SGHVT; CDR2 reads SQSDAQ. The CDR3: CASSYFRGSDSNQPQHF. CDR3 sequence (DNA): TGTGCCAGCAGCTACTTTCGGGGTTCCGATAGCAATCAGCCCCAGCATTTT. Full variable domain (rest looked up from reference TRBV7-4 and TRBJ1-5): GAGVSQSPRYKVAKRGRDVALRCDSISGHVTLYWYRQTLGQGSEVLTYSQSDAQRDKSGRPSGRFSAERPERSVSTLKIQRTEQGDSAVYLCASSYFRGSDSNQPQHFGDGTRLSIL.

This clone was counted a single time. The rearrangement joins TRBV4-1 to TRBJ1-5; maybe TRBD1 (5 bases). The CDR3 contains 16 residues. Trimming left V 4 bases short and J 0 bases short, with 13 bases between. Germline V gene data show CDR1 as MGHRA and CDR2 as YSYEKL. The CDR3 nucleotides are TGCGCCAGCAGCCTGGGGGGGGTTGGTAGCAATCAGCCCCAGCATTTT. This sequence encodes CASSLGGVGSNQPQHF.

For the CDR3, the DNA is TGTGCCAGCAGTGGCGTGCAGGGGGCAGACACTGAAGCTTTCTTT. Translation gives CASSGVQGADTEAFF. The chain uses TRBV6-1 and TRBJ1-1; 8 bases map to TRBD1. The J segment lost 3 bases and the V segment lost 4 bases, leaving 7 bases of the junction unmatched. Germline CDR1 MNHNS, CDR2 SASEGT. The CDR3 loop spans 15 amino acids.

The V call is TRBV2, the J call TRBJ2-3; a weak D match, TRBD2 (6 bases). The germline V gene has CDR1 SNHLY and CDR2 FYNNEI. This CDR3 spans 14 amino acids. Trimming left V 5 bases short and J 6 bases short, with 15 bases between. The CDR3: CASSRDSGGDTQYF. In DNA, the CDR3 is TGTGCCAGCAGTAGAGACAGTGGGGGGGATACGCAGTATTTT.

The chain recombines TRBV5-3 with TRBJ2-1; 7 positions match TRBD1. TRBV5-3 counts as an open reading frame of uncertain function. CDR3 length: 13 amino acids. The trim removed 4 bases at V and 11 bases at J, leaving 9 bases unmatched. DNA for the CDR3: TGTGCCAGAAGCCCTCGGATACAGGGGAAGCAGTTCTTC. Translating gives CARSPRIQGKQFF.

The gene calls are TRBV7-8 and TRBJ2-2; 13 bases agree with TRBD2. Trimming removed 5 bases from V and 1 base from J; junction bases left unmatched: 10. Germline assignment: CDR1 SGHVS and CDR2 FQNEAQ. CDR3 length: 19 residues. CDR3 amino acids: CASSPWTSGGRLNTGELFF. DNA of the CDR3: TGTGCCAGCAGCCCCTGGACTAGCGGGGGCCGATTGAACACCGGGGAGCTGTTTTTT.

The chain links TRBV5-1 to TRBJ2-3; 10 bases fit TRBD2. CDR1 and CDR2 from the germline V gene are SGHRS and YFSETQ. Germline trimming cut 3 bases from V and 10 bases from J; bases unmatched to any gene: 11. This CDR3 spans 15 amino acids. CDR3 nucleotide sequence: TGCGCCAGCAGCTACGCCGGGACTAGCGCCCCTGCGCAGTATTTT. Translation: CASSYAGTSAPAQYF.

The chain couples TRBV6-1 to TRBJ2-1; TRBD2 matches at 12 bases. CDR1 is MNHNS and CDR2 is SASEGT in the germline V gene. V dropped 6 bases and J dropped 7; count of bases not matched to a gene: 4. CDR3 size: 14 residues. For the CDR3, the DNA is TGTGCCAGCAGCCCTAGCGGGGGGGTGAATGAGCAGTTCTTC. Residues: CASSPSGGVNEQFF.

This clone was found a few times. The CDR3 region is CASSRPGGQEAFF. In DNA, the CDR3 is TGTGCCAGCAGCCGCCCCGGTGGACAAGAAGCTTTCTTT. The chain has TRBV7-9 and TRBJ1-1; tentatively, D is TRBD1 (5 bases). V was cut by 5 bases and J by 8 bases, with 15 bases left in between. Per germline, CDR1 SEHNR and CDR2 FQNEAQ (reference sequence). CDR3 size: 13 residues.